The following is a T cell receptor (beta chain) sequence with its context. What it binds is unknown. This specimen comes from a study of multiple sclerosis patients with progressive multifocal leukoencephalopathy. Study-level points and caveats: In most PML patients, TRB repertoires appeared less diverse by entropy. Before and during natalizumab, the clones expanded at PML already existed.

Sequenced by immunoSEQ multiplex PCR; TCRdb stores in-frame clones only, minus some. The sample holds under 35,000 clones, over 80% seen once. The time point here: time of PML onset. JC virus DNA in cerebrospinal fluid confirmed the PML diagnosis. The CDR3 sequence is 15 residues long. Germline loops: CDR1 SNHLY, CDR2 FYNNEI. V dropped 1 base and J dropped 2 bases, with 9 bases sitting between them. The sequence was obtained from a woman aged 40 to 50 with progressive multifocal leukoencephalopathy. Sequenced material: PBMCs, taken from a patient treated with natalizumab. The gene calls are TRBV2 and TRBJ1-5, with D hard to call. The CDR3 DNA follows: TGTGCCAGCAGTGAAGATGGTTTGGGCAATCAGCCCCAGCATTTT. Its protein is CASSEDGLGNQPQHF.